These 3 T cell receptor beta chains were all obtained from the same sample, sequenced in a study of CXCR3-negative and CXCR3-positive naive CD8 T cells. Preparation of TRB cDNA libraries relied on 5' RACE carrying UMI labels. From the 5' RACE reads, TCRdb lists one entry per CDR3 protein and no DNA. The sample has 100,000 to 150,000 distinct CDR3 sequences. The sequencing input was naive CXCR3- CD8+ T cells from blood. Subset here: CD45RO-CCR7+CD27+CD95- naive CD8+ T cells lacking CXCR3 (TNR3-). The receptor source for this set is a human donor in good health. Some clones in this sample may be carry-over from other donors' samples.

This chain joins TRBV20-1 and TRBJ2-1; the D call of TRBD2 rests on TCRdb alone, since no DNA is present to check it. The germline CDR1 and CDR2 sequences are DFQATT and SNEGSKA (reference sequence). The CDR3 contains 14 residues. The CDR3 loop reads CSGPSKEDYNEQFF.

The genes are TRBV29-1 and TRBJ2-1. The CDR3 extends over 14 amino acids. Germline lookup yields CDR1 SQVTM and CDR2 ANQGSEA. The CDR3 loop reads CSSLLSPSFNEQFF.

This chain uses TRBV2 with TRBJ2-2; without DNA, the TCRdb call of TRBD1 cannot be checked. CDR1 is SNHLY and CDR2 is FYNNEI in the germline V gene. The CDR3 sequence is 16 residues long. CDR3 in amino acids: CASMLTGGAYTGELFF.